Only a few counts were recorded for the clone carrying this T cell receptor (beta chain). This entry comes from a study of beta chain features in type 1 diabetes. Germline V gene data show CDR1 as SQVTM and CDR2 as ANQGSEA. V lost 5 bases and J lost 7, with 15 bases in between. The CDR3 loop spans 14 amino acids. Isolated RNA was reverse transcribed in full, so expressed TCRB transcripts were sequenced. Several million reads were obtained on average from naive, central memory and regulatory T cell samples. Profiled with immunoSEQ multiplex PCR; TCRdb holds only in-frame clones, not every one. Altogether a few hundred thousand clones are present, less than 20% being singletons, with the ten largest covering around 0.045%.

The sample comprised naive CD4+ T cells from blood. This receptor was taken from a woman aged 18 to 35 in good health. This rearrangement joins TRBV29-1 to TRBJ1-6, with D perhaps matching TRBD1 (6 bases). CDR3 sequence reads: CSVNSGAPNSPLHF. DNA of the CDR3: TGCAGCGTTAATTCAGGGGCCCCCAATTCACCCCTCCACTTT. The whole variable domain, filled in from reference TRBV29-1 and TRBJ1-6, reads SAVISQKPSRDICQRGTSLTIQCQVDSQVTMMFWYRQQPGQSLTLIATANQGSEATYESGFVIDKFPISRPNLTFSTLTVSNMSPEDSSIYLCSVNSGAPNSPLHFGNGTRLTVT.